This T cell receptor beta chain was sequenced during a study of molecular identifiers for immune sequencing clone quantification. At the level of the study: In the replicates, RNA derived from roughly 20,000 or 100,000 naive CD8 cells was divided into five parts, and four were sequenced.

Per the germline V gene, CDR1 is MNHNS and CDR2 is SASEGT. V was shortened by 2 bases and J by 0 bases, with 11 bases between the two germline ends. CDR3 length: 16 amino acids. Library preparation followed earlier protocols using designated TCR primers. Each CDR3 protein is one row after TCRdb ran MiXCR on the PCR reads. The sample consists of approximately 63,000 distinct CDR3 sequences, 19% of them appearing once. Concerning this clonotype itself: Its antigen is unknown.

The study's findings and limits: Clones with over 20 RNA copies captured over 98% of effector molecules but under 1% of naive ones. Spiked Jurkat TCR RNA equivalent to one cell was reportedly detectable in about a million naive cells.

The sequence was collected from a human donor in good health. Some libraries in this study had Jurkat cell RNA spiked in. The chain employs TRBV6-1 and TRBJ1-5; no clear D gene. Material: naive CD8+ T cells from blood, with Jurkat cell RNA spiked in. Subset reported: FACS-sorted CD8+CD4-CCR7+CD45RA+ naive T cells. The CDR3 coding sequence is TGTGCCAGCAGTGAACTAGACCCCCCTAGCAATCAGCCCCAGCATTTT. Translation gives CASSELDPPSNQPQHF.